This is a list of T cell receptor beta chains from one sample in a study of shared clonotypes between healthy human individuals. Clones were read by immunoSEQ multiplex PCR, and TCRdb kept only the in-frame ones, dropping some. Among under 650,000 clones listed, about 96% were seen once. Specimen: naive CD4+ T cells sorted from blood. The receptor source for this set is a woman younger than 45 in good health. Each CDR3 is given with its conserved first and last residue. The D gene is left open where the match is weak. Only part of the rows carry a size: once, few, many, or a class if the clone is expanded.

DNA: TGTGCCTGGAGGGCTCGGCGGGGTTACTACGAGCAGTACTTC; CDR3: CAWRARRGYYEQYF; D: .; J: TRBJ2-7; size: .; V: TRBV30; length: 14
DNA: TGTGCCAGCAGTTCACAGGGGGCAGGGGAAGCTTTCTTT; CDR3: CASSSQGAGEAFF; D: TRBD1; J: TRBJ1-1; size: .; V: TRBV6-6; length: 13
DNA: TGTGCCAGCAGCTTAAGCGGAGCGGGAGGGCTATACAATGAGCAGTTCTTC; CDR3: CASSLSGAGGLYNEQFF; D: TRBD2; J: TRBJ2-1; size: .; V: TRBV7-3; length: 17
DNA: TGTGCCAGCAGCCCACCCTCAGGAATCGGACTAGCCCACAATGAGCAGTTCTTC; CDR3: CASSPPSGIGLAHNEQFF; D: TRBD2; J: TRBJ2-1; size: .; V: TRBV11-1; length: 18
DNA: TGTGCCAGCAGCTCGGGGACTAGCAGAGATTACGAGCAGTACTTC; CDR3: CASSSGTSRDYEQYF; D: TRBD2; J: TRBJ2-7; size: .; V: TRBV5-4; length: 15
DNA: TGTGCCAGCACCTTTTCCTCAGGGAACGAGCAGTACTTC; CDR3: CASTFSSGNEQYF; D: .; J: TRBJ2-7; size: .; V: TRBV28; length: 13
DNA: TGTGCCAGCAGTGGGAGGGACCCAACCTACGAGCAGTACTTC; CDR3: CASSGRDPTYEQYF; D: .; J: TRBJ2-7; size: .; V: TRBV6-1; length: 14
DNA: TGTGCCAGTCAGGGGGTTCCCTACGAGCAGTACTTC; CDR3: CASQGVPYEQYF; D: TRBD1; J: TRBJ2-7; size: .; V: TRBV28; length: 12
DNA: TGTGCCAGCAGTGAATATAGAACTAGCCGCCACGAGCAGTACTTC; CDR3: CASSEYRTSRHEQYF; D: .; J: TRBJ2-7; size: .; V: TRBV25-1; length: 15
DNA: TGTGCCAGCAGACTAGGGACAGGGGGCCTTGAAGCTTTCTTT; CDR3: CASRLGTGGLEAFF; D: TRBD1; J: TRBJ1-1; size: once; V: TRBV6-5; length: 14
DNA: TGTGCCAGCAGTTTAGCGGGAGGGTGGTACGAGCAGTACTTC; CDR3: CASSLAGGWYEQYF; D: TRBD2; J: TRBJ2-7; size: .; V: TRBV27; length: 14
DNA: TGTGCCAGCAGCCGGCTGGTGGCAGGGGGTAAGGTTCCGGAAGGAAACACCATATATTTT; CDR3: CASSRLVAGGKVPEGNTIYF; D: TRBD1; J: TRBJ1-3; size: .; V: TRBV4-2; length: 20
DNA: TGCGCCAGCAGTGAGTCAGGGAGACCCTACGAGCAGTACTTC; CDR3: CASSESGRPYEQYF; D: .; J: TRBJ2-7; size: .; V: TRBV10-1; length: 14
DNA: TGCGCCAGCAGCTTGGGTGTTATCGACAATGAGCAGTTCTTC; CDR3: CASSLGVIDNEQFF; D: .; J: TRBJ2-1; size: .; V: TRBV5-1; length: 14
DNA: TGCGCCAGCAGCAATACAGGGTTTTTAGGCTACACCTTC; CDR3: CASSNTGFLGYTF; D: .; J: TRBJ1-2; size: once; V: TRBV4-1; length: 13
DNA: TGTGCCAGCAGTCCCCGGTCGCTCTCAGCAGATACGCAGTATTTT; CDR3: CASSPRSLSADTQYF; D: .; J: TRBJ2-3; size: .; V: TRBV6-6; length: 15
DNA: TGTGCCAGCAGCTTAGTGTCGGTGAGCTCTGGAAACACCATATATTTT; CDR3: CASSLVSVSSGNTIYF; D: .; J: TRBJ1-3; size: .; V: TRBV13; length: 16
DNA: TGTGCCAGCAGCGTAGGTTCGGGAGGGACAGGGAATGAAAAACTGTTTTTT; CDR3: CASSVGSGGTGNEKLFF; D: TRBD1; J: TRBJ1-4; size: .; V: TRBV9; length: 17
DNA: TGTGCCAGCAGTTTGAACGCGTTCTCCTACGAGCAGTACTTC; CDR3: CASSLNAFSYEQYF; D: .; J: TRBJ2-7; size: .; V: TRBV28; length: 14
DNA: TGTGCCTGGAGTGGCGGGGTCAATCAGCCCCAGCATTTT; CDR3: CAWSGGVNQPQHF; D: .; J: TRBJ1-5; size: once; V: TRBV30; length: 13
DNA: TGTGCCAGCAGCTTAGCGCAGCGGAGCTCCTACAATGAGCAGTTCTTC; CDR3: CASSLAQRSSYNEQFF; D: .; J: TRBJ2-1; size: .; V: TRBV7-2; length: 16
DNA: TGTGCCAGCACGACGGACCAAGGGCCCCAGCATTTT; CDR3: CASTTDQGPQHF; D: .; J: TRBJ1-5; size: .; V: TRBV2; length: 12
DNA: TGCGCCAGCAGTGAGACCCCGAACACTGAAGCTTTCTTT; CDR3: CASSETPNTEAFF; D: .; J: TRBJ1-1; size: .; V: TRBV10-1; length: 13
DNA: TGTGCCAGCAGCTTAGGGAGCACTAATGAAAAACTGTTTTTT; CDR3: CASSLGSTNEKLFF; D: .; J: TRBJ1-4; size: .; V: TRBV7-9; length: 14
DNA: TGTGCCAGCAGCTTAGATCGGTTTGGGGGAGTCCCCAATGAGCAGTTCTTC; CDR3: CASSLDRFGGVPNEQFF; D: .; J: TRBJ2-1; size: once; V: TRBV11-2; length: 17
DNA: TGTGCCAGCAGCATGGGACGGACAAGAATTATGGGCTACGAGCAGTACTTC; CDR3: CASSMGRTRIMGYEQYF; D: .; J: TRBJ2-7; size: .; V: TRBV27; length: 17
DNA: TGCGCCAGCAGCTTGGGAGGGGGCGATAACTACGAGCAGTACTTC; CDR3: CASSLGGGDNYEQYF; D: TRBD1; J: TRBJ2-7; size: .; V: TRBV5-1; length: 15
DNA: TGTGCCAGCAGTCAGGACAGGAGGAATCAGCCCCAGCATTTT; CDR3: CASSQDRRNQPQHF; D: TRBD1; J: TRBJ1-5; size: .; V: TRBV27; length: 14
DNA: TGTGCCAGCAGTTTAGGACAGCGAGGCGAGCAGTACTTC; CDR3: CASSLGQRGEQYF; D: .; J: TRBJ2-7; size: .; V: TRBV28; length: 13
DNA: TGTGCCAGCAGTTACTCGGGCGGGAGTCAGTACGAGCAGTACTTC; CDR3: CASSYSGGSQYEQYF; D: TRBD2; J: TRBJ2-7; size: once; V: TRBV6-5; length: 15
DNA: TGTGCCAGCAGTTACACCCAACGCACAGATACGCAGTATTTT; CDR3: CASSYTQRTDTQYF; D: .; J: TRBJ2-3; size: .; V: TRBV6-5; length: 14
DNA: TGTGCCAGCACCCCTAGCGGGAGTCCCTACGAGCAGTACTTC; CDR3: CASTPSGSPYEQYF; D: TRBD2; J: TRBJ2-7; size: .; V: TRBV6-1; length: 14
DNA: TGTGCCAGCAGTCCTTCCGGGACCCTACTCCACGAGCAGTACTTC; CDR3: CASSPSGTLLHEQYF; D: .; J: TRBJ2-7; size: .; V: TRBV28; length: 15
DNA: TGTGCCAGCAGTTTAGGGGGGCGCTTAATGTACGAGCAGTACTTC; CDR3: CASSLGGRLMYEQYF; D: .; J: TRBJ2-7; size: .; V: TRBV28; length: 15
DNA: TGTGCCAGCAGCCGCGACAGGGGGTCTTTGGAGCCCCAGCATTTT; CDR3: CASSRDRGSLEPQHF; D: TRBD1; J: TRBJ1-5; size: .; V: TRBV4-2; length: 15
DNA: TGTGCCAGCAGCCCGACAGGGGCCAAAAACATTCAGTACTTC; CDR3: CASSPTGAKNIQYF; D: TRBD1; J: TRBJ2-4; size: .; V: TRBV11-2; length: 14
DNA: TGTGCCAGCAGGAAGGGACAGCATAACTATGGCTACACCTTC; CDR3: CASRKGQHNYGYTF; D: TRBD1; J: TRBJ1-2; size: .; V: TRBV2; length: 14
DNA: TGTGCCAGCAGCCCCCGGACAGGGGGGGACACTGAAGCTTTCTTT; CDR3: CASSPRTGGDTEAFF; D: TRBD1; J: TRBJ1-1; size: .; V: TRBV2; length: 15
DNA: TGTGCCAGCAGCTTGGTAGGGAACCCCTCCTACGAGCAGTACTTC; CDR3: CASSLVGNPSYEQYF; D: .; J: TRBJ2-7; size: .; V: TRBV5-5; length: 15
DNA: TGTGCCAGCAGCTGGACCAAACAGGGGAATGCTTTACACGAGCAGTACTTC; CDR3: CASSWTKQGNALHEQYF; D: TRBD1; J: TRBJ2-7; size: .; V: TRBV5-6; length: 17
DNA: TGTGCCAGCAGCGTAGAAGGTGCCGGGACTAGCGGAACAGATACGCAGTATTTT; CDR3: CASSVEGAGTSGTDTQYF; D: TRBD2; J: TRBJ2-3; size: .; V: TRBV9; length: 18
DNA: TGTGCCAGCAGCCGAGACTTCCTTGGAGGCTACACCTTC; CDR3: CASSRDFLGGYTF; D: .; J: TRBJ1-2; size: .; V: TRBV28; length: 13
DNA: TGTGCCAGCAGTTTTTCCCCTAGCCCCACCAGGGCCTACGAGCAGTACTTC; CDR3: CASSFSPSPTRAYEQYF; D: .; J: TRBJ2-7; size: .; V: TRBV27; length: 17
DNA: TGTGCCAGCAGAGAAGACATGTTGGAGTCCTACGAGCAGTACTTC; CDR3: CASREDMLESYEQYF; D: .; J: TRBJ2-7; size: .; V: TRBV6-1; length: 15
DNA: TGTGCCAGCAGCTCCATGGTGGGGGATGAAAAACTGTTTTTT; CDR3: CASSSMVGDEKLFF; D: .; J: TRBJ1-4; size: .; V: TRBV7-8; length: 14
DNA: TGTGCCAGCAGCTCCAAACCGGGACGTATCGACAATGAGCAGTTCTTC; CDR3: CASSSKPGRIDNEQFF; D: .; J: TRBJ2-1; size: .; V: TRBV7-9; length: 16
DNA: TGCGCCAGCAGTGAAGTAGGCAATGAAAAACTGTTTTTT; CDR3: CASSEVGNEKLFF; D: .; J: TRBJ1-4; size: .; V: TRBV10-2; length: 13
DNA: TGTGCCAGCATCCCCTCGAAAACAAATTTCCTCCCGAATACGCAGTATTTT; CDR3: CASIPSKTNFLPNTQYF; D: .; J: TRBJ2-3; size: .; V: TRBV7-8; length: 17
DNA: TGCAGCGTTCTTGAGAGGTTGGGGGGACCCACAGATACGCAGTATTTT; CDR3: CSVLERLGGPTDTQYF; D: .; J: TRBJ2-3; size: .; V: TRBV29-1; length: 16
DNA: TGTGCCAGCAGTGTAAGTAGCGATCAGTACTTC; CDR3: CASSVSSDQYF; D: .; J: TRBJ2-7; size: .; V: TRBV6-5; length: 11
DNA: TGTGCCAGCAGTCCCGACATAGGGACAGATCGAAACACCATATATTTT; CDR3: CASSPDIGTDRNTIYF; D: TRBD1; J: TRBJ1-3; size: .; V: TRBV28; length: 16
DNA: TGTGCCAGCAGTGAATCGCTAGCGGGTATCACAGATACGCAGTATTTT; CDR3: CASSESLAGITDTQYF; D: TRBD2; J: TRBJ2-3; size: .; V: TRBV25-1; length: 16
DNA: TGTGCCAGCAGTTCATATCGTTCAGGTGATGGCTACACCTTC; CDR3: CASSSYRSGDGYTF; D: .; J: TRBJ1-2; size: .; V: TRBV5-6; length: 14
DNA: TGTGCCAGCAGCAAAGCTAGCAGACCTAACTATGGCTACACCTTC; CDR3: CASSKASRPNYGYTF; D: .; J: TRBJ1-2; size: .; V: TRBV21-1; length: 15